These 31 T cell receptor beta chains came from one sample sequenced in a study of blood T cell repertoires in COVID-19. Profiling relied on immunoSEQ multiplex PCR, and the TCRdb table lists in-frame clones only, not all of them. The sample includes 150,000 to 200,000 clones, around 82% of them seen just once. Sample: PBMCs or T cells enriched from blood (not recorded which). The receptor set was obtained from a woman between 45 and 65 years old in a cohort exposed to, infected with or recovered from COVID-19 (not recorded which).

This chain links TRBV7-2 with TRBJ2-7, with TRBD1 matching over 12 bases. From germline, CDR1 is SGHTA and CDR2 FQGNSA. V lost 5 bases and J lost 9; bases outside the gene matches: 5. CDR3 size: 13 residues. The CDR3 loop reads CASSEGTGGLQYF. CDR3 coding DNA: TGTGCCAGCAGCGAAGGGACAGGGGGCCTGCAGTACTTC.

The chain recombines TRBV11-2 with TRBJ2-7, with 12 bases that match TRBD2. The CDR3 contains 17 residues. The V gene end was trimmed by 5 bases and the J gene end by 0 bases; junction bases not matched to a gene: 8. Germline-derived CDR1 and CDR2 are SGHAT and FQNNGV. DNA of the CDR3: TGTGCCAGCAGCCTTGGACTAGCGGGATCCCTCTCCTACGAGCAGTACTTC. This codes for CASSLGLAGSLSYEQYF.

V and J are TRBV7-6 and TRBJ2-7; D is perhaps TRBD2 (5 bases). The length of the CDR3 is 15 residues. Germline V gene lookup returns CDR1 SGHVS and CDR2 FNYEAQ. V shed 5 bases and J shed 2 bases, with 16 bases lying between them. CDR3: CASSQRERTPYEQYF. As DNA, the CDR3 is TGTGCCAGCAGCCAAAGGGAGCGGACCCCCTACGAGCAGTACTTC.

The V call is TRBV19, the J call TRBJ1-6, with 10 bases matching TRBD1. The CDR3 runs 18 residues. The germline gives CDR1 LNHDA, CDR2 SQIVND (reference sequence). V lost 1 base to trimming and J lost 9 bases; unmatched junction nucleotides: 12. CDR3 nucleotide sequence: TGTGCCAGTAGTATAGGTTCGCTGGCCGGGACAGGGGTTTCACCCCTCCACTTT. Residues: CASSIGSLAGTGVSPLHF.

This clone came up once. The gene calls are TRBV12-3 or TRBV12-4 and TRBJ1-1; D is possibly TRBD1 (6 bases). Trimming took 1 base from V and 5 from J, leaving 8 bases between them. The CDR3 spans 13 residues. CDR3: CASSLERGTEAFF. The DNA of the CDR3 is TGTGCCAGCAGTTTAGAGAGGGGGACTGAAGCTTTCTTT.

The chain carries TRBV20-1 and TRBJ1-2; no definite D call. Germline CDR1 DFQATT, CDR2 SNEGSKA (reference sequence). The V end lost 1 base, the J end lost 9 bases, and 9 bases lay between the germline ends. The CDR3 is made up of 11 amino acids. The CDR3 DNA is TGCAGTGCTAGAGGAACTTATAGCTACACCTTC. It translates to CSARGTYSYTF.

This chain connects TRBV7-3 to TRBJ1-1; weak D call: TRBD1 (5 bases). The CDR3 has 13 amino acids. CDR1 is SGHTA and CDR2 is FQGTGA in the germline V gene. V was clipped by 4 bases and J by 1 base, with 7 bases between them. CDR3 region: CASSSGQNTEAFF. CDR3 nucleotides: TGTGCCAGCAGCTCCGGACAGAACACTGAAGCTTTCTTT.

This chain connects TRBV27 to TRBJ2-1; 7 bases are shared with TRBD1. V dropped 5 bases and J dropped 0; count of bases not matched to a gene: 13. Germline CDR1 reads MNHEY; CDR2 reads SMNVEV (reference sequence). CDR3 size: 18 residues. CDR3 protein: CASSLTLQGMSSYNEQFF. The CDR3 DNA follows: TGTGCCAGCAGTCTTACCTTACAGGGGATGAGCTCCTACAATGAGCAGTTCTTC.

The chain couples TRBV5-1 to TRBJ1-4; 9 bases map to TRBD1. The CDR3 runs to 14 residues. With V trimmed by 1 base and J by 8 bases, 3 bases remained unmatched. Germline-derived CDR1 and CDR2 are SGHRS and YFSETQ. DNA of the CDR3: TGCGCCAGCAGCTTGCCGGGACAGGGAGAAAAACTGTTTTTT. Protein sequence: CASSLPGQGEKLFF. The variable domain in full, completed from reference TRBV5-1 and TRBJ1-4, reads KAGVTQTPRYLIKTRGQQVTLSCSPISGHRSVSWYQQTPGQGLQFLFEYFSETQRNKGNFPGRFSGRQFSNSRSEMNVSTLELGDSALYLCASSLPGQGEKLFFGSGTQLSVL.

This chain connects TRBV30 to TRBJ2-3; 9 nucleotides match TRBD1. The germline V gene has CDR1 GTSNPN and CDR2 SVGIG (reference sequence). V gave up 2 bases and J gave up 5 bases; unmatched junction bases: 8. There are 15 residues in the CDR3. The chain's CDR3 is CAWSYGGTGLDTQYF. The CDR3 DNA reads TGTGCCTGGAGTTACGGCGGGACAGGGTTAGATACGCAGTATTTT.

The rearrangement links TRBV29-1 to TRBJ2-7, with 7 bases lining up with TRBD2. CDR3 length: 14 residues. Germline CDR1 SQVTM, CDR2 ANQGSEA. Germline trimming cut 6 bases from V and 0 bases from J; bases unmatched to any gene: 8. CDR3 residues: CSVTLRTSSYEQYF. The CDR3 DNA reads TGCAGCGTCACTCTACGGACTAGCTCCTACGAGCAGTACTTC.

This rearrangement joins TRBV5-1 to TRBJ2-3, with 11 bases identical to TRBD2. CDR3 length: 16 amino acids. Trimming removed 4 bases from V and 6 bases from J; junction bases left unmatched: 10. Germline values: CDR1 SGHRS, CDR2 YFSETQ. The CDR3 here is CASSTGTSGYVDTQYF. CDR3 coding DNA: TGCGCCAGCAGCACCGGGACTAGCGGATACGTTGATACGCAGTATTTT.

The rearrangement links TRBV28 to TRBJ1-2; D not resolved. Between the trimmed V and J ends, which lost 11 bases and 4 bases, there was a span of 11 bases. The CDR3 spans 11 residues. Germline CDR1 and CDR2: MDHEN and SYDVKM. The CDR3 DNA reads TGTGCCGAGGGTTTTGGCTATGGCTACACCTTC. It codes for CAEGFGYGYTF.

V and J are TRBV5-1 and TRBJ2-3; D remains unclear. Germline V gene data show CDR1 as SGHRS and CDR2 as YFSETQ. The CDR3 length is 14 residues. Trimming took 1 base from V and 2 from J, leaving 8 bases between them. The DNA for the CDR3 is TGCGCCAGCAGCTTGAACTCCCCCACAGATACGCAGTATTTT. Translation gives CASSLNSPTDTQYF.

V is TRBV11-2 and J is TRBJ1-4; weak D call: TRBD1 (5 bases). This CDR3 has 14 residues. Trimming pared 5 bases from V and 8 bases from J, leaving 15 bases between. CDR1 and CDR2 (germline): SGHAT, FQNNGV. CDR3 nucleotides: TGTGCCAGCAGCCAAGGGGCGTTACAGGAAAAACTGTTTTTT. As protein: CASSQGALQEKLFF.

The J gene is TRBJ2-1, the V gene TRBV2; TRBD2 aligns across 8 bases. CDR3 length: 12 residues. The J segment lost 8 bases and the V segment lost 8 bases, leaving 5 bases of the junction unmatched. In germline, CDR1 is SNHLY, CDR2 FYNNEI. As DNA, the CDR3 is TGTGCCAGCGCACGGGGGGGCCATGAGCAGTTCTTC. Its protein is CASARGGHEQFF.

This clone was seen a single time. V usage is TRBV9 and J usage is TRBJ2-5; the match to TRBD1 covers 7 bases. The CDR3 contains 15 residues. Germline assignment: CDR1 SGDLS and CDR2 YYNGEE. Unmatched junction bases numbered 3, after V lost 0 bases and J lost 1 base. The CDR3 bases are TGTGCCAGCAGCGTAGAAGGGACAGCCCAAGAGACCCAGTACTTC. Its protein product is CASSVEGTAQETQYF.

The V gene is TRBV7-8, the J gene TRBJ2-1, with D maybe TRBD2 (5 bases). The CDR3 is made up of 16 amino acids. The germline CDR1 and CDR2 sequences are SGHVS and FQNEAQ. V was cut by 2 bases and J by 0 bases, with 11 bases left in between. The CDR3 DNA reads TGTGCCAGCAGCTTACCTGGACTGGGCTCCTACAATGAGCAGTTCTTC. Residues: CASSLPGLGSYNEQFF. The full variable domain, in which reference TRBV7-8 and TRBJ2-1 provide the parts outside the CDR3, is GAGVSQSPRYKVAKRGQDVALRCDPISGHVSLFWYQQALGQGPEFLTYFQNEAQLDKSGLPSDRFFAERPEGSVSTLKIQRTQQEDSAVYLCASSLPGLGSYNEQFFGPGTRLTVL.

The V gene is TRBV19, the J gene TRBJ2-2; tentative D call: TRBD2 (6 bases). CDR1 and CDR2 (germline): LNHDA, SQIVND (reference sequence). The CDR3 spans 14 residues. V lost 3 bases and J lost 7, with 12 bases in between. The CDR3 spells CASSMGGSHGELFF. Written as DNA, the CDR3 is TGTGCCAGTAGTATGGGGGGTAGTCACGGGGAGCTGTTTTTT.

The chain uses TRBV15 and TRBJ1-5; no clear D. CDR1 and CDR2 (germline): LNHNV, YYDKDF (reference sequence). The CDR3 runs 16 residues. With 4 bases removed from V and 10 bases from J, the gap between germline ends came to 23 bases. The CDR3 loop reads CATSTSQEGLNRPQHF. CDR3 nucleotide sequence: TGTGCCACCAGCACCTCCCAGGAGGGCCTCAATCGTCCCCAGCATTTT.

The V and J genes are TRBV30 and TRBJ1-4, with D maybe TRBD1 (6 bases). Trimming shortened V by 0 bases and J by 6 bases, and 11 bases separated the two germline ends. Germline V lookup: CDR1 GTSNPN, CDR2 SVGIG (reference sequence). The CDR3 consists of 14 residues. CDR3 sequence: CAWSVPQGDEKLFF. The CDR3 DNA follows: TGTGCCTGGAGTGTACCACAGGGAGATGAAAAACTGTTTTTT.

The chain uses TRBV5-4 and TRBJ1-1, with TRBD1 as a possible D gene (6 bases). The CDR3 totals 15 residues. The germline CDR1 and CDR2 sequences are SGHNT and YYREEE (reference sequence). V gave up 1 base and J gave up 5 bases, with 15 bases separating them. The CDR3 spells CASSLYPTGYTEAFF. The DNA for the CDR3 is TGTGCCAGCAGCTTGTACCCCACAGGGTATACTGAAGCTTTCTTT.

The gene calls are TRBV15 and TRBJ2-1; 7 bases fit TRBD1. Germline values: CDR1 LNHNV, CDR2 YYDKDF (reference sequence). The CDR3 totals 20 residues. V lost 2 bases and J lost 0; bases outside the gene matches: 16. CDR3: CATSRTLPKQGPSSYNEQFF. CDR3 DNA sequence: TGTGCCACCAGCAGAACCTTACCCAAACAGGGGCCTTCCTCCTACAATGAGCAGTTCTTC.

This chain links TRBV25-1 with TRBJ2-3; D gene unclear. CDR1 is MGHDK and CDR2 is SYGVNS in the germline V gene. The CDR3 runs to 15 residues. V was trimmed by 4 bases and J by 2 bases, leaving 13 bases between them. CDR3 nucleotide sequence: TGTGCCAGCAGTGGTGGCTCCGAGGCCACAGATACGCAGTATTTT. Its protein product is CASSGGSEATDTQYF.

The chain carries TRBV3-1 (or the pseudogene TRBV3-2) and TRBJ2-4; TRBD1 agrees at 8 bases. Germline loops: CDR1 LGHDT, CDR2 YNNKEL (reference sequence). This CDR3 contains 17 residues. The V and J ends lost 1 base and 1 base, in that order; junction bases with no gene match: 6. In nucleotides, the CDR3 is TGTGCCAGCAGCCAAGCTTATGGGACAGGCGCCAAAAACATTCAGTACTTC. This translates into CASSQAYGTGAKNIQYF.

This sequence joins TRBV2 and TRBJ1-1; D perhaps matches TRBD1 (6 bases). V gave up 7 bases and J gave up 4 bases, with 16 bases separating them. CDR1 is SNHLY and CDR2 is FYNNEI in the germline V gene. The CDR3 has 14 residues. The CDR3 sequence: CASIVAGGGTEAFF. Here the CDR3 DNA reads TGTGCCAGCATAGTGGCGGGGGGCGGCACTGAAGCTTTCTTT.

This sequence joins TRBV28 and TRBJ1-1; tentative D call: TRBD1 (5 bases). Germline CDR1 MDHEN, CDR2 SYDVKM. The V end was cut by 1 base, the J end by 5 bases, with 11 bases between. The CDR3 sequence is 14 residues long. The CDR3 reads CASSLLQGGTEAFF. The CDR3 region has the DNA TGTGCCAGCAGTTTATTGCAGGGAGGGACTGAAGCTTTCTTT.

CDR3 residues: CASSLAITSGRDNEQFF. The DNA of the CDR3 is TGTGCCAGCAGTTTAGCCATCACTAGCGGGAGGGACAATGAGCAGTTCTTC. This chain uses TRBV27 with TRBJ2-1, with 13 nucleotides matching TRBD2. The CDR3 covers 17 residues. V was pared by 2 bases and J by 5 bases, with 6 bases of the junction left unmatched. Germline V lookup: CDR1 MNHEY, CDR2 SMNVEV (reference sequence).

The chain is built from TRBV7-9 and TRBJ2-4, with a possible D match to TRBD2 (6 bases). CDR3 length: 15 amino acids. V lost 5 bases to trimming and J lost 8 bases, with 19 bases between them. Germline V gene sequence: CDR1 SEHNR, CDR2 FQNEAQ (reference sequence). Here the CDR3 DNA reads TGTGCCAGCAGCCTCCAACTGTTGGGGGAGGACATTCAGTACTTC. It encodes CASSLQLLGEDIQYF.

The chain is built from TRBV19 and TRBJ1-2; D perhaps matches TRBD1 (5 bases). Germline CDR1 reads LNHDA; CDR2 reads SQIVND (reference sequence). The CDR3 covers 15 residues. V shed 2 bases and J shed 4 bases, with 14 bases lying between them. The CDR3 DNA reads TGTGCCAGTAGTATACAGGGACTATATGCCTATGGCTACACCTTC. Protein sequence: CASSIQGLYAYGYTF.

Comments on this clone: At one end the junction does not follow the germline gene, possibly because of a read error. Other DNA sequences in this sample translate to the same CDR3. This chain joins TRBV5-1 and TRBJ2-7, with 8 positions matching TRBD1. Germline assignment: CDR1 SGHRS and CDR2 YFSETQ. The length of the CDR3 is 14 residues. The CDR3, as DNA: TGCGCCAGTAGCTGGACAGGGAAGGCCTACGAGCAGTACTTC. The encoded protein is CASSWTGKAYEQYF.